The rows below give T cell receptor beta chains drawn from one sample of a study of T cell responses to AZD1222 COVID-19 vaccine. Sequenced by immunoSEQ multiplex PCR; TCRdb stores in-frame clones only, minus some. The profile shows about 120,000 clones, less than 90% of them singletons. Here the sequenced sample was peripheral blood, taken on day 0 of AZD1222 vaccination. These receptors were taken from an adult in good health. The CDR3 runs from the conserved cysteine through the conserved F or W. Fields, in order: V gene, clone size, D gene, J gene, CDR3 DNA, CDR3 protein. The D gene is left open where the match is weak. Size is omitted from some rows. Given values are once, few, many or a class for expanded clones.

V: TRBV3-1/TRBV3-2; size: few; D: .; J: TRBJ1-2; DNA: TGTGCCAGCAGCCAAGGCCCCGGCGGGGAGGGCTACACCTTC; CDR3: CASSQGPGGEGYTF
V: TRBV30; size: once; D: TRBD1; J: TRBJ1-2; DNA: TGTGCCTGGAGTTCGGACAGGGGAAGCTATGGCTACACCTTC; CDR3: CAWSSDRGSYGYTF
V: TRBV5-1; size: once; D: .; J: TRBJ2-7; DNA: TGCGCCAGCAGCTTTTCTGGGGGAATCGACTACGAGCAGTACTTC; CDR3: CASSFSGGIDYEQYF
V: TRBV12-3/TRBV12-4; size: .; D: .; J: TRBJ1-5; DNA: TGTGCCAGCAGGGGATATAGCAATCAGCCCCAGCATTTT; CDR3: CASRGYSNQPQHF
V: TRBV18; size: .; D: TRBD2; J: TRBJ2-1; DNA: TGTGCCAGCTCACCAGCCGCGGGGGGGCACTCCTACAATGAGCAGTTCTTC; CDR3: CASSPAAGGHSYNEQFF
V: TRBV2; size: .; D: .; J: TRBJ1-5; DNA: TGTGCCAGCGAGAGGGATTTGAGTCAGCCCCAGCATTTT; CDR3: CASERDLSQPQHF
V: TRBV5-5; size: .; D: .; J: TRBJ2-1; DNA: TGTGCCAGCAGCTTGACCAGGGAGCAGTTCTTC; CDR3: CASSLTREQFF
V: TRBV27; size: .; D: TRBD2; J: TRBJ2-7; DNA: TGTGCCAGCAGTCAAACTAGCGGGGGCTACGAGCAGTACTTC; CDR3: CASSQTSGGYEQYF
V: TRBV6-5; size: .; D: .; J: TRBJ1-1; DNA: TGTGCCAGCAGTTACTCGGGGGTCGGGGCTGAAGCTTTCTTT; CDR3: CASSYSGVGAEAFF
V: TRBV6-1; size: .; D: .; J: TRBJ2-7; DNA: TGTGCCAGCAGTGAATCTGCGGTCAGGCTCTACGAGCAGTACTTC; CDR3: CASSESAVRLYEQYF
V: TRBV27; size: .; D: .; J: TRBJ1-2; DNA: TGTGCCAGCAGTTTCCGAAACAGGCCCTATGGCTACACCTTC; CDR3: CASSFRNRPYGYTF
V: TRBV18; size: .; D: .; J: TRBJ1-5; DNA: TGTGCCAGCTCACCACGTAAGGTAGAGCAGCCCCAGCATTTT; CDR3: CASSPRKVEQPQHF
V: TRBV6-5; size: .; D: TRBD1; J: TRBJ1-1; DNA: TGTGCCAGCAGGCCGGACAGGGGGCGAGGGACTGAAGCTTTCTTT; CDR3: CASRPDRGRGTEAFF
V: TRBV7-6; size: few; D: .; J: TRBJ2-7; DNA: TGTGCCAGCAGCTTAGGGGAACCTCCCCATGAGCAGTACTTC; CDR3: CASSLGEPPHEQYF
V: TRBV5-1; size: .; D: .; J: TRBJ2-3; DNA: TGCGCCAGCAGCCTGCGGGACACTCGCACAGATACGCAGTATTTT; CDR3: CASSLRDTRTDTQYF
V: TRBV11-2; size: .; D: .; J: TRBJ2-3; DNA: TGTGCCAGTACATCTAGTCTCGCGCAGTATTTT; CDR3: CASTSSLAQYF
V: TRBV6-5; size: .; D: TRBD1; J: TRBJ1-2; DNA: TGTGCCAGCAGCTCGGACAGGGTGGGAGGCTACACCTTC; CDR3: CASSSDRVGGYTF
V: TRBV18; size: .; D: .; J: TRBJ1-2; DNA: TGTGCCAGCTCACCGGGAGGGGACGGCTACACCTTC; CDR3: CASSPGGDGYTF
V: TRBV30; size: .; D: .; J: TRBJ1-2; DNA: TGTGCCTGGAGGGACTCGGGACGTATTAGGGCTCCGGGAGGCTACACCTTC; CDR3: CAWRDSGRIRAPGGYTF
V: TRBV15; size: few; D: TRBD1; J: TRBJ1-2; DNA: TGTGCCACTAGTCGTAGACAGGGGAACTATGGCTACACCTTC; CDR3: CATSRRQGNYGYTF
V: TRBV5-6; size: .; D: TRBD2; J: TRBJ2-7; DNA: TGTGCCAGCATCAAAAAAGCGGGAACAGGTGGTCGGTACTACGAGCAGTACTTC; CDR3: CASIKKAGTGGRYYEQYF
V: TRBV10-1; size: .; D: .; J: TRBJ1-5; DNA: TGCGCCAGCAGTGGAACCAGGGAGGGTCAGCCCCAGCATTTT; CDR3: CASSGTREGQPQHF
V: TRBV5-4; size: .; D: TRBD1; J: TRBJ1-1; DNA: TGTGCCAGCAGCGGCTCGGGACAGTCTCACACTGAAGCTTTCTTT; CDR3: CASSGSGQSHTEAFF
V: TRBV5-4; size: .; D: .; J: TRBJ2-7; DNA: TGTGCCAGCAGTTATAACCACTACGAGCAGTACTTC; CDR3: CASSYNHYEQYF
V: TRBV27; size: .; D: TRBD2; J: TRBJ2-3; DNA: TGTGCCAGCAGTCCCTTCACTCCGGGACTAGCGGGAGAAGATACGCAGTATTTT; CDR3: CASSPFTPGLAGEDTQYF
V: TRBV18; size: .; D: TRBD1; J: TRBJ1-5; DNA: TGTGCCCGACATTTACAGGGGTCCAATCAGCCCCAGCATTTT; CDR3: CARHLQGSNQPQHF
V: TRBV6-5; size: once; D: TRBD1; J: TRBJ2-7; DNA: TGTGCCAGCAGAAGGGACAGCTCCCTACGGGAGCAGTACTTC; CDR3: CASRRDSSLREQYF
V: TRBV18; size: .; D: .; J: TRBJ1-5; DNA: TGTGCCAGCTCACCAGGGTACTTGAATCAGCCCCAGCATTTT; CDR3: CASSPGYLNQPQHF
V: TRBV19; size: .; D: .; J: TRBJ2-1; DNA: TGTGCCAGTAGTATCAGACTATCCAATGAGCAGTTCTTC; CDR3: CASSIRLSNEQFF
V: TRBV27; size: once; D: TRBD2; J: TRBJ2-1; DNA: TGTGCCAGCAGCGGGCGGGGGACGGAGCAGTTCTTC; CDR3: CASSGRGTEQFF
V: TRBV3-1/TRBV3-2; size: once; D: .; J: TRBJ1-4; DNA: TGTGCCAGCAGCCAAGACTGGAGAGTTCTAGGGGAAAAACTGTTTTTT; CDR3: CASSQDWRVLGEKLFF
V: TRBV5-1; size: .; D: TRBD2; J: TRBJ2-7; DNA: TGCGCCAGCAGCTCCCACCCGGATAGCGGGAGTTACTACGAGCAGTACTTC; CDR3: CASSSHPDSGSYYEQYF
V: TRBV9; size: .; D: TRBD1; J: TRBJ1-4; DNA: TGTGCCAACAGCGCCCAGGACAGGGCCAATGAAAAACTGTTTTTT; CDR3: CANSAQDRANEKLFF
V: TRBV25-1; size: .; D: .; J: TRBJ1-2; DNA: TGTGCCAGCAGTGAATTTCGGGACGACTATGGCTACACCTTC; CDR3: CASSEFRDDYGYTF
V: TRBV5-1; size: .; D: .; J: TRBJ1-2; DNA: TGCGCCAGCAGCTTGTTTGTTGGTGCGGGTGGTGGCTACACCTTC; CDR3: CASSLFVGAGGGYTF
V: TRBV11-2; size: few; D: .; J: TRBJ2-7; DNA: TGTGCCAGCAAGAGGGTGTCGGAAGAGCAGTACTTC; CDR3: CASKRVSEEQYF
V: TRBV18; size: .; D: .; J: TRBJ2-3; DNA: TGTGCCAGCTCACCACCGTTAGCCAGGGAAACAGATACGCAGTATTTT; CDR3: CASSPPLARETDTQYF
V: TRBV6-5; size: .; D: .; J: TRBJ1-2; DNA: TGTGCCAGCACGGACGGCTATGGCTACACCTTC; CDR3: CASTDGYGYTF
V: TRBV19; size: .; D: .; J: TRBJ1-1; DNA: TGTGCCAGTAGTATAAGTAGGTGGGGTTCGGAAGCTTTCTTT; CDR3: CASSISRWGSEAFF
V: TRBV18; size: .; D: TRBD1; J: TRBJ1-4; DNA: TGTGCCAGCTCATTACACAGGGGAACTAATGAAAAACTGTTTTTT; CDR3: CASSLHRGTNEKLFF
V: TRBV7-2; size: .; D: TRBD1; J: TRBJ1-2; DNA: TGTGCCAGCAGCTACCGGGACAGGGATGGCTACACCTTC; CDR3: CASSYRDRDGYTF
V: TRBV4-1; size: .; D: TRBD1; J: TRBJ2-7; DNA: TGCGCCAGCAGCCCTAGACAGGGAGATTCCTACGAGCAGTACTTC; CDR3: CASSPRQGDSYEQYF